This T cell receptor (beta chain) was identified in a study of shared clonotypes between healthy human individuals. At deep level, the assay was performed. Original processing notes: Junction-only immunoSEQ data arrived without quality scores, meaning filtering differed. Some clones are missing from TCRdb's copy, which holds only in-frame ones; the method was immunoSEQ multiplex PCR. V and J calls and clone size are copied from that table; D and trimming were computed from the DNA. The sample lists about 2.1 million clones; around 93% were seen once. The CDR3 totals 14 residues. V was clipped by 3 bases and J by 0 bases, with 6 bases between them. The germline V gene has CDR1 PRHDT and CDR2 FYEKMQ (reference sequence). Positively selected for CCR7, the CD45RO-negative cells used as naive CD8 cells excluded terminally differentiated effector memory CD45RA+ cells.

V and J are TRBV13 and TRBJ1-3, with D perhaps matching TRBD1 (5 bases). The sequence came from a man aged 18-30 years in good health. Some clones in this sample may be carry-over from other donors' samples. The sample comprised naive CD8+ T cells from PBMCs. The CDR3 coding sequence is TGTGCCAGCAGCTTGCAGGGCTCTGGAAACACCATATATTTT. Translating it yields CASSLQGSGNTIYF.